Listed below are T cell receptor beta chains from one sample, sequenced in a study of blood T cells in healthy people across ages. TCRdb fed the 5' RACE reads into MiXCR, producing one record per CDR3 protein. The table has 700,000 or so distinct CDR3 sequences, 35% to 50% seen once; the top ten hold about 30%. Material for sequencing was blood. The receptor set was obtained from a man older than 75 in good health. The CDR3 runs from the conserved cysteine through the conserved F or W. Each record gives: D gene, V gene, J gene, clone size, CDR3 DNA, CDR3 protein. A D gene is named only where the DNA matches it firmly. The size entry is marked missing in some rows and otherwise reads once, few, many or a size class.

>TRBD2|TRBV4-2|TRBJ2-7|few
TGTGCCAGCAGCCAAGGGTCTAGCGGCTCCTACGAGCAGTACTTC
CASSQGSSGSYEQYF
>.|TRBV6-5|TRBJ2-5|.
TGTGCCAGCAGGCGGCAGGGTGGGACCCAGTACTTC
CASRRQGGTQYF
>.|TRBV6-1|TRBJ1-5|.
TGTGCCAGCAGTGATTGGAGTCAGCCCCAGCATTTT
CASSDWSQPQHF
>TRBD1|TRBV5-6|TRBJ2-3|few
TGTGCCAGCAGTCACCAGACCCGGGACAGATACACAGATACGCAGTATTTT
CASSHQTRDRYTDTQYF
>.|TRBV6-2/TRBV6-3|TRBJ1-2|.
TGTGCCACCTCAACTGGGGGTAGCTATGGCTACACCTTC
CATSTGGSYGYTF
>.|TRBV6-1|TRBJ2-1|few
TGTGCCAGCAGGAGCAGGGTGGCTGAGCAGTTCTTC
CASRSRVAEQFF
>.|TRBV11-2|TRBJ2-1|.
TGTGCCAGCAGCCAGAGGGAACTTCTCGATGAGCAGTTCTTC
CASSQRELLDEQFF
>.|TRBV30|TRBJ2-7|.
TGTGCCTGGACCCTTAGGGGATCGGGAAACGAGCAGTACTTC
CAWTLRGSGNEQYF
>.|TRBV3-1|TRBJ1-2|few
TGTGCCAGCAGCCCCGGGAGCCATGAAGGCTACACCTTC
CASSPGSHEGYTF
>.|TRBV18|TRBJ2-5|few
TGTGCCAGCTCTCCCCCGGGGCCAACCCAAGAGACCCAGTACTTC
CASSPPGPTQETQYF
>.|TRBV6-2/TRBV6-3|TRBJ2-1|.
TGTGCCAGCAGCCTCGGTTCGAACCGCAATGAGCAGTTCTTC
CASSLGSNRNEQFF
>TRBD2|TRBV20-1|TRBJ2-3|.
TGCAGTGCTTCTCCGCCGGGACTAGCGGGAGCGGATACGCAGTATTTT
CSASPPGLAGADTQYF
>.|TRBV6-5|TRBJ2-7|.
TGTGCCAGCAGTGACTCGATCAATTACGAGCAGTACTTC
CASSDSINYEQYF
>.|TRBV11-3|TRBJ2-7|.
TGTGCCAGCAGCTCGCACGCGGGTTCTCCGTACGAGCAGTACTTC
CASSSHAGSPYEQYF
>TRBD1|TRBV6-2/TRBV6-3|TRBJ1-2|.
TGTGCCAGCACCGCGACAGGGGCAGACTATGGCTACACCTTC
CASTATGADYGYTF
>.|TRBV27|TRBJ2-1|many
TGTGCCAGCAGTTGGCCGGGGTCCTACAATGAGCAGTTCTTC
CASSWPGSYNEQFF
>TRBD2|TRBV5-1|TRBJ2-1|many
TGCGCCAGCAGCGCCGGACTAGCGGGGTACAATGAGCAGTTCTTC
CASSAGLAGYNEQFF
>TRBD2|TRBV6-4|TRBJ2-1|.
TGTGCCAGCAGTGAATTCCCTAGCGGGAGCTCGACGAGTGAGCAGTTCTTC
CASSEFPSGSSTSEQFF
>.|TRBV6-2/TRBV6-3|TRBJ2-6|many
TGTGCCTCCAAAGAATTCGTGGTCTCTGGGGCCAACGTCCTGACTTTC
CASKEFVVSGANVLTF
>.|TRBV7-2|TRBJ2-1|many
TGTGCCAGCAGCCTAAGACGGGGGAATGAGCAGTTCTTC
CASSLRRGNEQFF
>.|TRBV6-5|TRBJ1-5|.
TGTGCCAGCAGTAGACAGGCAGATCAGCCCCAGCATTTT
CASSRQADQPQHF
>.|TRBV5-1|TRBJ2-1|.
TGCGCCAGCAGCTTTTTAGCGGAGGGGGGGAATGAGCAGTTCTTC
CASSFLAEGGNEQFF
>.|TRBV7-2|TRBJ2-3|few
TGTGCCAGCAGCTTAGCGGACAGCACAGATACGCAGTATTTT
CASSLADSTDTQYF
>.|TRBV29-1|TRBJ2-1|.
TGCAGCGTTGCCGGCGGGGTAAATGAGCAGTTCTTC
CSVAGGVNEQFF
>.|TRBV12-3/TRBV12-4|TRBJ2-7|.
TGTGCCAGCAGTTTACACCGTAGCGAGCAGTACTTC
CASSLHRSEQYF
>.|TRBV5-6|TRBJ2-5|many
TGTGCCAGCAGCTTGTTGGTCAGGGCCGAAGAGACCCAGTACTTC
CASSLLVRAEETQYF
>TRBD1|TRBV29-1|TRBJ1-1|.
TGCAGCGTTGGGGACAGGTCGAACACTGAAGCTTTCTTT
CSVGDRSNTEAFF
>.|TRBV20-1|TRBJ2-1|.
TGCAGTGCTAGAGGTAGCGGAACCTACAATGAGCAGTTCTTC
CSARGSGTYNEQFF
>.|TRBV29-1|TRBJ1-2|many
TGCAGCGCCCTCGGGACCGATCATAACTATGGCTACACCTTC
CSALGTDHNYGYTF
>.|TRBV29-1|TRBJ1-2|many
TGCAGCGTTGAAGAATTTTCGCCGACAGCGGCGGGCTACACCTTC
CSVEEFSPTAAGYTF
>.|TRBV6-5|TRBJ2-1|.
TGTGCCAGCAGTGTTCGCAGGGGCAATGAGCAGTTCTTC
CASSVRRGNEQFF
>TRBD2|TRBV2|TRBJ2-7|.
TGTGCCAGCACCCAAATGACTAGCGGTGTTGGAGAGCAGTACTTC
CASTQMTSGVGEQYF
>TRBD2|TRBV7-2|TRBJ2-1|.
TGTGCCAGCAGCTTAACTCAGGCGGGAGGCTACAATGAGCAGTTCTTC
CASSLTQAGGYNEQFF
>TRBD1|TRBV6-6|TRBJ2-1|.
TGTGCCAGCAGTCCACCGGGACAGGGGGAGAAGACCCAGTTCTTC
CASSPPGQGEKTQFF
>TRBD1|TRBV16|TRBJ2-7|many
TGTGCCAGCAGCCGCCCTACCGGGACAGGGGCTTACGAGCAGTACTTC
CASSRPTGTGAYEQYF
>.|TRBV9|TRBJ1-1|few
TGTGCCAGCAGCGCCATTATGAACACTGAAGCTTTCTTT
CASSAIMNTEAFF
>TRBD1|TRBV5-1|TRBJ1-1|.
TGCGCCAGCAGCTTGGCCGGGACAGACATGAACACTGAAGCTTTCTTT
CASSLAGTDMNTEAFF
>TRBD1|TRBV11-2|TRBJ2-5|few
TGTGCCAGCAGCTTAGATAGGGGGCGGTTCGAGACCCAGTACTTC
CASSLDRGRFETQYF
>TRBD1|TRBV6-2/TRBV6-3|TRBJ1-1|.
TGTGCCAGCAGTTACCGCTTCGTGGGACAGGGCGTCACTGAAGCTTTCTTT
CASSYRFVGQGVTEAFF
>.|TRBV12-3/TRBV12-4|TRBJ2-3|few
TGTGCCAGCACTCGGGGGGCCCCAGATACGCAGTATTTT
CASTRGAPDTQYF
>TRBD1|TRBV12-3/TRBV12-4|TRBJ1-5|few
TGTGCCAGCAGTTTCAACAGGGGGATTAGTCAGCCCCAGCATTTT
CASSFNRGISQPQHF
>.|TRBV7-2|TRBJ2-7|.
TGTGCCAGCAGCTTACCGGGCGGCGGAGCCTACAATGAGCAGTACTTC
CASSLPGGGAYNEQYF
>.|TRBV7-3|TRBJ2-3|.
TGTGCCAGCAGCTTAACGGGTCGGACTGGAGGGGCAGATATGCAGTATTTT
CASSLTGRTGGADMQYF
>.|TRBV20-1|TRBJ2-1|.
TGCAGTGCTAGAAGGCTAGCAGGACCGAGATCGCGCGAAGATGAGCAGTTCTTC
CSARRLAGPRSREDEQFF
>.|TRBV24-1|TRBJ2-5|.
TGTGCCACCAGCGAGTCGGGGACATCTTTGGAGACCCAGTACTTC
CATSESGTSLETQYF
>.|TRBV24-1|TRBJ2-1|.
TGTGCCACCAGTGATCTCCCCTTTGCGGGCTCCTACAATGAGCAGTTCTTC
CATSDLPFAGSYNEQFF
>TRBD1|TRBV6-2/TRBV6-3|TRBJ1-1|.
TGTGCCAGCAGTTACTCCGGGACAGGGAACACTGAAGCTTTCTTT
CASSYSGTGNTEAFF
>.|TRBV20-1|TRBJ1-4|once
TGCAGTACTAGAGATGCCAGCCGGAAGGAAAAACTGTTTTTT
CSTRDASRKEKLFF
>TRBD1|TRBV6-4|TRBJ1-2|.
TGTGCCAGCAGTGACTCTGTCGGACAGGGGGCAGGTGGCTACACCTTC
CASSDSVGQGAGGYTF
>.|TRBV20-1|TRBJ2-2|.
TGCAGTGCTAGAGATGAGAGTGAAGGGGGTAGCGGTAGGGAGCTGTTTTTT
CSARDESEGGSGRELFF
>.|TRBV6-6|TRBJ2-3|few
TGTGCCAGCAGCCGACCCACAGATACGCAGTATTTT
CASSRPTDTQYF
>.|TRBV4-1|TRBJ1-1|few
TGCGCCAGCAGCCAAGAGCCCTTGAGGACAATGAACACTGAAGCTTTCTTT
CASSQEPLRTMNTEAFF
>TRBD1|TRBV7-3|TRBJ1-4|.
TGTGCCAGCAGACTAAGGGAAAAGGGACAGACTAATGAAAAACTGTTTTTT
CASRLREKGQTNEKLFF
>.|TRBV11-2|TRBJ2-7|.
TGTGCCAGCAGCCGAGGCGGAGGTGGTTACGAGCAGTACTTC
CASSRGGGGYEQYF
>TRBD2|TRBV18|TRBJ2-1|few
TGTGCCAGCTCACTCCCTAGCGGGGTTTACAATGAGCAGTTCTTC
CASSLPSGVYNEQFF
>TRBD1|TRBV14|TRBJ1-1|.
TGTGCCAGCAGGCCGGGACAGGGAATGAACACTGAAGCTTTCTTT
CASRPGQGMNTEAFF
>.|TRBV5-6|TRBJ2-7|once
TGTGTCAGCAGCCCGCTTCTCCGGGACTCCTACGAGCAGTACTTC
CVSSPLLRDSYEQYF